This TCR beta chain derives from a study of blood T cell repertoires in COVID-19. Looking at the study overall: Some COVID-19 samples were acute and others convalescent; all came from the United States, Italy and Spain.

Trimming took 4 bases from V and 4 from J; bases not matched to a gene: 9. CDR1 SEHNR and CDR2 FQNEAQ come from the germline V gene (reference sequence). The CDR3 has 17 residues. Source study methods: Reference gene primer amplification in the assay estimated nucleated cell counts. The repertoire was sequenced with immunoSEQ multiplex PCR; TCRdb's copy has only in-frame clones and lacks some. V and J calls and clone size are copied from that table; D and trimming were computed from the DNA. The sample consists of around 94,000 clones, about 72% of them appearing once. This TCR came from a man aged 60-69 years with active or convalescent COVID-19. Sequenced: peripheral blood. The gene calls are TRBV7-9 and TRBJ2-2; 10 positions match TRBD2. CDR3 DNA: TGTGCCAGCAGCTCCCCGAGCGGGAGGGCCTTCACCGGGGAGCTGTTTTTT. It is translated as CASSSPSGRAFTGELFF.